This T cell receptor beta chain was identified during a study of regulatory dendritic cells for organ transplantation. The CDR3 is made up of 17 amino acids. This clone was found once. What it binds is not known. CFSE-labeled sorted T cells met regulatory or mature dendritic cells for around five days. Here immunoSEQ multiplex PCR was the method, and the copy in TCRdb shows in-frame clones only, minus some. Of 9,500 to 15,000 clones listed, 75% to 80% were seen once; the top ten hold less than 1.3%. The gene calls are TRBV21-1 and TRBJ1-1. TRBV21-1 is labeled a pseudogene. The receptor was isolated from a human donor in good health. Sequencing was done on a sample of naive CD8+ T cells from blood cultured with regulatory dendritic cells. Indicated subset: CD45RA+ naive T cells. The CDR3 reads CASSKVIPSGRGTEAFF. CDR3 coding DNA: TGTGCCAGCAGCAAAGTCATCCCATCGGGGAGGGGCACTGAAGCTTTCTTT.